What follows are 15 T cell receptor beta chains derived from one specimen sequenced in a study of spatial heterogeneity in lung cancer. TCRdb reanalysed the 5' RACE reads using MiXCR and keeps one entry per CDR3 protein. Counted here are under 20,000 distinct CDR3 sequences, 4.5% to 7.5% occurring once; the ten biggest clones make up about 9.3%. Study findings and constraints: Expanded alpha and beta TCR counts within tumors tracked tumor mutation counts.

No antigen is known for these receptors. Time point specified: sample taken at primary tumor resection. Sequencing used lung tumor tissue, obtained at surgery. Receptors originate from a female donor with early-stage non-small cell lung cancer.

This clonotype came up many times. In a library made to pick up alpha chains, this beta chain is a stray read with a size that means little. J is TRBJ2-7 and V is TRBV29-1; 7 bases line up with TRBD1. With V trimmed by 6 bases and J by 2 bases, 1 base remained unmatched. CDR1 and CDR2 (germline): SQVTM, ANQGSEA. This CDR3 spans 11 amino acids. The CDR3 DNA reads TGCAGCGTGACAGGGACCTACGAGCAGTACTTC. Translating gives CSVTGTYEQYF.

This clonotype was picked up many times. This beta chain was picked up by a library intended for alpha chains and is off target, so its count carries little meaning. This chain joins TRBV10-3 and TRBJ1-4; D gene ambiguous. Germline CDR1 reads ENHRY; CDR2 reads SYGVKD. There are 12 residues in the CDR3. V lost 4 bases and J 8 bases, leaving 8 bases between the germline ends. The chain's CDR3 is CAISGVEEKLFF. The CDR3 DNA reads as TGTGCCATCAGTGGTGTGGAGGAAAAACTGTTTTTT.

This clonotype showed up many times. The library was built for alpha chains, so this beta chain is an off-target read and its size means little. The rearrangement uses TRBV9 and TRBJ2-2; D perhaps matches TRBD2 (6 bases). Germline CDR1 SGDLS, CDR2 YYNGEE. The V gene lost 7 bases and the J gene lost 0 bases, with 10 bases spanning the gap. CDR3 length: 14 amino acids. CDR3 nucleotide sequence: TGTGCCAGCTGCAGGGAGGCGAACACCGGGGAGCTGTTTTTT. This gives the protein CASCREANTGELFF.

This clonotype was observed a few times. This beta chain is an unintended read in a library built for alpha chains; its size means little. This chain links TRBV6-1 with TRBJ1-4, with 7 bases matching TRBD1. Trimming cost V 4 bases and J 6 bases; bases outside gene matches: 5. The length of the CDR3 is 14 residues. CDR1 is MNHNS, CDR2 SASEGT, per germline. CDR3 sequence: CASSAAGGYEKLFF. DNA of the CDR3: TGTGCCAGCAGTGCGGCAGGGGGGTATGAAAAACTGTTTTTT.

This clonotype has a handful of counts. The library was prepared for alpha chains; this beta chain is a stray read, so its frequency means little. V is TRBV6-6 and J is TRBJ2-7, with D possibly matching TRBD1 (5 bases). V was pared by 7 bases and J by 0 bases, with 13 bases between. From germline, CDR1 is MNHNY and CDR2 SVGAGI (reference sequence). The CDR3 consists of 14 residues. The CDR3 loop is CASTPTATSYEQYF. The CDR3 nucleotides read TGTGCCAGCACTCCGACAGCCACCTCCTACGAGCAGTACTTC.

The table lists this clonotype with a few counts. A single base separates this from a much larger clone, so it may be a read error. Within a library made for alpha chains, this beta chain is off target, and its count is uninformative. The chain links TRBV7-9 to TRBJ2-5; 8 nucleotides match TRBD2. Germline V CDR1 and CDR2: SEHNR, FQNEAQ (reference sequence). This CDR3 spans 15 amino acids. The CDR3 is CASSFPSGHQETHYF. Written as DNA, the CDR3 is TGTGCCAGCAGCTTCCCTAGCGGGCATCAAGAGACCCATTACTTC.

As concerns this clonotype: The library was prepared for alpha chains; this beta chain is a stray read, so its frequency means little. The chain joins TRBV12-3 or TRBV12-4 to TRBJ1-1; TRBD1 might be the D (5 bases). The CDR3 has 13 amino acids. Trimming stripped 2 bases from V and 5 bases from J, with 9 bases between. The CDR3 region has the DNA TGTGCCAGCAGTTTAAATGGGGGGACTGAAGCTTTCTTT. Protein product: CASSLNGGTEAFF.

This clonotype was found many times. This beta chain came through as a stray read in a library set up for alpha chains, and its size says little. The CDR3 bases are TGCGCCAGCAGCTTGGGCAGAGCGGGAGGTTACGAGCAGTACTTC. Residues: CASSLGRAGGYEQYF. The J gene is TRBJ2-7, the V gene TRBV5-1; 9 bases are shared with TRBD2. Germline CDR1 is SGHRS and CDR2 is YFSETQ. The CDR3 contains 15 residues. J was trimmed by 4 bases and V by 0 bases; bases with no gene match: 5.

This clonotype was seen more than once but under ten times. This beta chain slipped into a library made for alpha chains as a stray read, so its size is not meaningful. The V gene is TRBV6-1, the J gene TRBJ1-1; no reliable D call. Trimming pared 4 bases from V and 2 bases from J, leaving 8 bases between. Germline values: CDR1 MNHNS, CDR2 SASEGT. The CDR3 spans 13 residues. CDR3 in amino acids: CASSVRDNTEAFF. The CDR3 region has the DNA TGTGCCAGCAGTGTCAGAGATAACACTGAAGCTTTCTTT.

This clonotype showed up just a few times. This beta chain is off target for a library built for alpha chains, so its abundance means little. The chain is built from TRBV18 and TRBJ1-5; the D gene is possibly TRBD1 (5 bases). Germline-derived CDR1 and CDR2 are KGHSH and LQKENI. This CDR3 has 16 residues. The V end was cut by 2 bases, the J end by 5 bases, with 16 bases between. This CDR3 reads CASSPTGPGPDQPQHF. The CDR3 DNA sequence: TGTGCCAGCTCACCAACGGGGCCCGGTCCGGATCAGCCCCAGCATTTT.

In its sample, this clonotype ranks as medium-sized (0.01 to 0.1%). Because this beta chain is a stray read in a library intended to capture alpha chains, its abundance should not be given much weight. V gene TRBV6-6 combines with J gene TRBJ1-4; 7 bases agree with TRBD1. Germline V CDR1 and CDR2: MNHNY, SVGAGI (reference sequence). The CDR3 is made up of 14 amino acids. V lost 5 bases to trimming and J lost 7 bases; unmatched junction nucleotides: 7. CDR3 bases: TGTGCCAGCAGTCTTCAGGGGGAAGGTGAAAAACTGTTTTTT. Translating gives CASSLQGEGEKLFF.

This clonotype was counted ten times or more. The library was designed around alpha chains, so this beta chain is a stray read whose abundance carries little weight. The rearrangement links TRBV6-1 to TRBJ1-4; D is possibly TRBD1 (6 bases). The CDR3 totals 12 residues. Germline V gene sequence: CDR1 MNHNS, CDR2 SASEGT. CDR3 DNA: TGTGCAACGGGGGCGCTTAATGAAAAACTGTTTTTT. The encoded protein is CATGALNEKLFF.

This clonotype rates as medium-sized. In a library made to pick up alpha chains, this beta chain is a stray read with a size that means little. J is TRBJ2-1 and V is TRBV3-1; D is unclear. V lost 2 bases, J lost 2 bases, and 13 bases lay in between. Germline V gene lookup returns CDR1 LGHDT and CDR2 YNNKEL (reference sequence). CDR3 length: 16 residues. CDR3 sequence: CASSQTGSRTYNEQFF. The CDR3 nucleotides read TGTGCCAGCAGCCAAACCGGATCCCGTACCTACAATGAGCAGTTCTTC.

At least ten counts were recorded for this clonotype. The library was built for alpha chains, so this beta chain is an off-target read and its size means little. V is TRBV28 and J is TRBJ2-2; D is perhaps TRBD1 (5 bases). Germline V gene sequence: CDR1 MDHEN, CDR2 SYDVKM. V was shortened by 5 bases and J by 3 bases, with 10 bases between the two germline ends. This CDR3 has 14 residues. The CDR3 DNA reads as TGTGCCAGCAGTCGGACACGGGACACCGGGGAGCTGTTTTTT. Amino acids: CASSRTRDTGELFF.

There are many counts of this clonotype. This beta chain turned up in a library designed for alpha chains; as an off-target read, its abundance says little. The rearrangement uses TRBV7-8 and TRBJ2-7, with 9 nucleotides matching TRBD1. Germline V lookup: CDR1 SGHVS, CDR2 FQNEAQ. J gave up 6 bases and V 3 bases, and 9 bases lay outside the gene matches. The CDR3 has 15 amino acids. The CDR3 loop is CASSFIGQGPTEQYF. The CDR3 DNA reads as TGTGCCAGCAGCTTTATCGGACAGGGGCCCACCGAGCAGTACTTC.